These 9 T cell receptor beta chains were sequenced from one sample in a study of metastatic and nonmetastatic thyroid tumors. TCRdb recomputed clones from the PCR reads via MiXCR. This table holds fewer than 13,000 clones, 9.5% to 15% found once. Patients had received no treatment of any kind before thyroid surgery. Sequencing was carried out using blood. These receptors all come from a female donor with papillary thyroid cancer or a benign thyroid nodule (not recorded which). Some clones in this sample may be carry-over from other donors' samples.

The chain has TRBV19 and TRBJ2-2; tentative D call: TRBD1 (6 bases). The V end was cut by 5 bases, the J end by 11 bases, with 24 bases between. Germline lookup yields CDR1 LNHDA and CDR2 SQIVND (reference sequence). This CDR3 spans 16 amino acids. CDR3 sequence (DNA): TGTGCCAGTAGTCACGGGGCGGACAGAATCACCTGTGAGCTGTTTTTT. Residues: CASSHGADRITCELFF.

The sample holds many counts of this clone. The chain couples TRBV4-1 to TRBJ1-5; D possibly corresponds to TRBD1 (5 bases). Between the trimmed V and J ends, which lost 0 bases and 7 bases, there was a span of 10 bases. The CDR3 has 14 amino acids. The germline CDR1 and CDR2 sequences are MGHRA and YSYEKL. The CDR3 DNA reads as TGCGCCAGCAGCCAAGATAGGGGCCGGCAGCCCCAGCATTTT. Translation: CASSQDRGRQPQHF.

The chain carries TRBV30 and TRBJ1-2; D gene unclear. The CDR3 sequence is 12 residues long. Germline V gene data show CDR1 as GTSNPN and CDR2 as SVGIG (reference sequence). The ends were cut back, 0 bases at V and 8 bases at J, with 10 bases in the middle. The CDR3 loop reads CAWSVSVGGYTF. CDR3 DNA sequence: TGTGCCTGGAGTGTATCGGTGGGGGGCTACACCTTC.

In this sample, this clone is medium-sized. The gene calls are TRBV6-1 and TRBJ2-1; unclear D gene. CDR3 length equals 12 residues. Germline V lookup: CDR1 MNHNS, CDR2 SASEGT. Trimming shortened V by 5 bases and J by 11 bases, and 13 bases separated the two germline ends. The CDR3 spells CASSPPGDKQFF. CDR3 DNA sequence: TGTGCCAGCAGTCCACCGGGTGACAAGCAGTTCTTC.

This clone is judged medium-sized. V and J are TRBV6-1 and TRBJ2-5, with TRBD2 matching over 12 bases. The CDR3 is made up of 15 amino acids. Per germline, CDR1 MNHNS and CDR2 SASEGT. The V segment lost 7 bases and the J segment 4 bases; nucleotides outside the gene matches: 7. CDR3 residues: CASMTSGGLGETQYF. CDR3 in DNA: TGTGCCAGCATGACTAGCGGGGGCCTTGGAGAGACCCAGTACTTC.

This clone appeared many times. This sequence joins TRBV5-1 and TRBJ2-1, with D perhaps assigned TRBD1 or TRBD2 (5 bases each). The CDR3 loop spans 16 amino acids. The V gene lost 3 bases and the J gene lost 5 bases, with 18 bases spanning the gap. The V gene's germline CDR1 is SGHRS and CDR2 YFSETQ. CDR3 sequence (DNA): TGCGCCAGCAGCTCCCCTCTGAGGGGAAGGAACAATGAGCAGTTCTTC. This translates into CASSSPLRGRNNEQFF.

This clone was seen once. This rearrangement joins TRBV11-1 to TRBJ2-1; D may be TRBD2 (5 bases). The CDR3 length is 17 residues. Germline lookup yields CDR1 SGHAT and CDR2 FQDESV (reference sequence). Between the trimmed V and J ends, which lost 0 bases and 0 bases, there was a span of 12 bases. CDR3 in DNA: TGTGCCAGCAGCTTAGCTCTCGGGATGAGCTCCTACAATGAGCAGTTCTTC. Amino acid sequence: CASSLALGMSSYNEQFF. The variable domain in full, completed from reference TRBV11-1 and TRBJ2-1, reads EAEVAQSPRYKITEKSQAVAFWCDPISGHATLYWYRQILGQGPELLVQFQDESVVDDSQLPKDRFSAERLKGVDSTLKIQPAELGDSAMYLCASSLALGMSSYNEQFFGPGTRLTVL.

This clone showed up many times. A read error may be the cause here, since a much bigger clone is one base away. J is TRBJ2-2 and V is TRBV6-1; 7 bases match TRBD2. Germline V gene lookup returns CDR1 MNHNS and CDR2 SASEGT. V shed 6 bases and J 4 bases; nucleotides not matched to a gene: 5. The CDR3 totals 14 residues. CDR3 coding DNA: TGTGCCAGCAGGGCTAGCGGACGCACCGGGGAGCTGTTTTTT. Its protein product is CASRASGRTGELFF.

There are many counts of this clone. J is TRBJ1-1 and V is TRBV5-4; 9 bases are shared with TRBD1. The CDR3 contains 15 residues. With 4 bases clipped from V and 6 bases from J, the junction kept 10 bases outside the gene matches. Germline loops: CDR1 SGHNT, CDR2 YYREEE (reference sequence). CDR3 nucleotides: TGTGCCAGCAGCCCCGCGACAGGGGGGGATTCTGAAGCTTTCTTT. Translation: CASSPATGGDSEAFF.